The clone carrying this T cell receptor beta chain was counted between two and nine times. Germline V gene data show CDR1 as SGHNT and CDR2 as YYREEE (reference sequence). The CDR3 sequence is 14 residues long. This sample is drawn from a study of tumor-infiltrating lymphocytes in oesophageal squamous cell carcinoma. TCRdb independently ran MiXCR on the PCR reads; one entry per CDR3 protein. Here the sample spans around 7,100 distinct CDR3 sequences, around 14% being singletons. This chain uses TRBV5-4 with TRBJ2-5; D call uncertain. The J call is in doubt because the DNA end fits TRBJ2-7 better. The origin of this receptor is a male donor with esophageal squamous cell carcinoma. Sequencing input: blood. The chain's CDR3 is CASSLVPRTYEQYF. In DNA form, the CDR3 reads TGTGCCAGCAGCTTGGTTCCGCGGACCTACGAGCAGTACTTC.